Each of the 32 T cell receptor beta chains below was sequenced from the same sample in a study of CD8 T cells in Susac syndrome. Random hexamers primed reverse transcription of roughly 0.5 to 1 ug RNA. TCRdb reanalysed the immunoSEQ multiplex PCR reads using MiXCR and keeps one entry per CDR3 protein. Of about 120,000 distinct CDR3 sequences in the sample, nearly 95% are singletons; the top ten hold about 0.14%. Material for sequencing was CD4+ T cells from PBMCs. These receptors all stem from a human donor in good health.

The rearrangement links TRBV29-1 to TRBJ2-1, with D perhaps matching TRBD2 (6 bases). V lost 3 bases to trimming and J lost 5 bases, with 14 bases between them. The CDR3 is 14 residues long. Germline V gene data show CDR1 as SQVTM and CDR2 as ANQGSEA. The CDR3 reads CSVEGGKVDNEQFF. The CDR3 DNA follows: TGCAGCGTTGAGGGCGGGAAGGTCGACAATGAGCAGTTCTTC.

V and J are TRBV29-1 and TRBJ2-1; D is perhaps TRBD1 (5 bases). Germline V gene lookup returns CDR1 SQVTM and CDR2 ANQGSEA. Trimming took off 4 bases at V and 10 bases at J, with 17 bases between the two ends. CDR3 length equals 13 residues. CDR3 sequence: CSVGAGSREEQFF. DNA for the CDR3: TGCAGCGTTGGGGCAGGGTCCAGAGAAGAGCAGTTCTTC.

The chain joins TRBV12-3 or TRBV12-4 to TRBJ2-7; D remains unclear. The CDR3 covers 12 residues. Trimming removed 3 bases from V and 6 bases from J, with 9 bases in between. CDR3 sequence: CASSFSVLEQYF. The CDR3 DNA reads TGTGCCAGCAGTTTTTCGGTTCTCGAGCAGTACTTC.

The rearrangement uses TRBV5-4 and TRBJ1-1; D gene uncertain. Germline values: CDR1 SGHNT, CDR2 YYREEE (reference sequence). The CDR3 runs to 18 residues. Trimming took 3 bases from V and 8 from J, leaving 29 bases between them. CDR3 nucleotides: TGTGCCAGCAGCTCGAGGGCAGGCAATCTTGAGTATAAACGAGAAGCTTTCTTT. Encoded protein: CASSSRAGNLEYKREAFF.

The rearrangement links TRBV19 to TRBJ2-2; possible D gene TRBD2, 7 bases. From germline, CDR1 is LNHDA and CDR2 SQIVND (reference sequence). V lost 7 bases and J 5 bases, leaving 14 bases between the germline ends. The CDR3 has 14 amino acids. CDR3 in DNA: TGTGCCAGTACTAAGAGGGGGGGTACCGGGGAGCTGTTTTTT. This encodes CASTKRGGTGELFF.

The chain employs TRBV10-3 and TRBJ2-7, with TRBD2 matching over 10 bases. This CDR3 is 15 amino acids long. Unmatched junction bases numbered 7, after V lost 6 bases and J lost 2 bases. Germline V lookup: CDR1 ENHRY, CDR2 SYGVKD. The CDR3 spells CAISRGLAVTYEQYF. In DNA form, the CDR3 reads TGTGCCATCAGCCGAGGACTAGCGGTAACCTACGAGCAGTACTTC.

The chain joins TRBV7-9 to TRBJ2-3; D is unclear. Germline V lookup: CDR1 SEHNR, CDR2 FQNEAQ (reference sequence). V lost 5 bases to trimming and J lost 4 bases, with 7 bases between them. The CDR3 consists of 12 residues. The CDR3 protein is CASSPLSDTQYF. For the CDR3, the DNA is TGTGCCAGCAGCCCCCTCTCAGATACGCAGTATTTT.

V and J are TRBV12-3 or TRBV12-4 and TRBJ1-2; D perhaps matches TRBD1 (5 bases). Between the trimmed V and J ends, which lost 5 bases and 8 bases, there was a span of 9 bases. The CDR3 contains 11 residues. This chain's CDR3 is CASSLGTGYTF. In nucleotides, the CDR3 is TGTGCCAGCAGTCTGGGGACCGGCTACACCTTC.

The rearrangement links TRBV20-1 to TRBJ1-5; D remains unclear. This CDR3 region has 14 residues. Germline loops: CDR1 DFQATT, CDR2 SNEGSKA (reference sequence). Trimming stripped 6 bases from V and 1 base from J, with 13 bases between. The CDR3 protein is CSASETVSNQPQHF. The CDR3 DNA reads as TGCAGTGCGAGCGAGACGGTGAGCAATCAGCCCCAGCATTTT.

This chain joins TRBV19 and TRBJ2-5, with D perhaps being TRBD1 or TRBD2 (6 bases each). Germline lookup yields CDR1 LNHDA and CDR2 SQIVND (reference sequence). V lost 7 bases and J lost 5, with 14 bases in between. The CDR3 covers 13 residues. CDR3 DNA sequence: TGTGCCAGTACCAGGGGAGGAATGGAGACCCAGTACTTC. The encoded protein is CASTRGGMETQYF.

The chain links TRBV5-1 to TRBJ2-5, with 7 nucleotides matching TRBD1. Germline assignment: CDR1 SGHRS and CDR2 YFSETQ. J lost 5 bases, V lost 2 bases, and 15 bases had no gene match. The CDR3 has 17 residues. The CDR3 region is CASSLWAGTDVVETQYF. The CDR3 DNA sequence: TGCGCCAGCAGCTTATGGGCCGGGACAGATGTTGTTGAGACCCAGTACTTC.

This chain uses TRBV19 with TRBJ2-2, with D hard to call. This CDR3 is 14 amino acids long. Germline CDR1 reads LNHDA; CDR2 reads SQIVND (reference sequence). The germline V and J ends were trimmed by 7 bases and 1 base, with 10 bases remaining between them. CDR3 protein: CASTGTMNTGELFF. CDR3 nucleotides: TGTGCCAGTACCGGAACAATGAACACCGGGGAGCTGTTTTTT.

The rearrangement uses TRBV20-1 and TRBJ1-2; 7 bases are a match to TRBD1. There are 11 residues in the CDR3. CDR1 DFQATT and CDR2 SNEGSKA come from the germline V gene (reference sequence). Trimming took 5 bases from V and 3 from J; bases not matched to a gene: 0. Here the CDR3 reads CSAQGDYGYTF. CDR3 in DNA: TGCAGTGCTCAGGGGGACTATGGCTACACCTTC.

The chain couples TRBV20-1 to TRBJ1-2; 11 nucleotides align to TRBD1. The CDR3 consists of 15 residues. Per the germline V gene, CDR1 is DFQATT and CDR2 is SNEGSKA (reference sequence). Trimming took 5 bases from V and 5 from J; bases not matched to a gene: 10. This chain's CDR3 is CSALTRTGGLYGYTF. The CDR3 DNA sequence: TGCAGTGCTCTTACTAGGACAGGGGGCTTATATGGCTACACCTTC.

The chain employs TRBV3-1 and TRBJ2-7; D uncertain. CDR1 is LGHDT and CDR2 is YNNKEL in the germline V gene (reference sequence). This CDR3 has 14 amino acids. V lost 4 bases, J lost 0 bases, and 10 bases lay in between. CDR3 nucleotide sequence: TGTGCCAGCAGCCTTTCAGCTAGCTCCTACGAGCAGTACTTC. Protein: CASSLSASSYEQYF.

The rearrangement links TRBV18 to TRBJ1-3, with D perhaps matching TRBD1 (5 bases). V shed 6 bases and J shed 2 bases, with 14 bases lying between them. This CDR3 is 15 amino acids long. CDR1 is KGHSH, CDR2 LQKENI, per germline. The chain's CDR3 is CASSPTRQTGNTIYF. The CDR3 DNA reads as TGTGCCAGCTCCCCAACGAGACAGACTGGAAACACCATATATTTT.

V usage is TRBV20-1 and J usage is TRBJ2-7, with 15 bases that match TRBD2. Germline V gene sequence: CDR1 DFQATT, CDR2 SNEGSKA (reference sequence). This CDR3 spans 18 amino acids. V trimming: 5 bases; J trimming: 0 bases; junction bases outside the gene matches: 11. As DNA, the CDR3 is TGCAGTGCTTCTCGGGGACTAGCGGGGGGAAGCCTCTCCTACGAGCAGTACTTC. Amino acid sequence: CSASRGLAGGSLSYEQYF.

The chain uses TRBV7-9 and TRBJ1-1; no definite D call. Germline values: CDR1 SEHNR, CDR2 FQNEAQ (reference sequence). The CDR3 consists of 15 residues. With 0 bases removed from V and 0 bases from J, the gap between germline ends came to 8 bases. The CDR3 nucleotides are TGTGCCAGCAGCTTAGCTCTACAGCTGAACACTGAAGCTTTCTTT. It yields the protein CASSLALQLNTEAFF.

The rearrangement links TRBV29-1 to TRBJ1-2, with D possibly matching TRBD1 (6 bases). In germline, CDR1 is SQVTM, CDR2 ANQGSEA. This CDR3 comprises 13 residues. The V and J ends lost 1 base and 2 bases respectively, with 8 bases between them. The CDR3 DNA follows: TGCAGCGTTGAAGTAGGGGGAAACTATGGCTACACCTTC. Translated: CSVEVGGNYGYTF.

The rearrangement uses TRBV5-4 and TRBJ1-2, with a tentative D call TRBD1 (6 bases). V was pared by 3 bases and J by 4 bases, with 16 bases between. In germline, CDR1 is SGHNT, CDR2 YYREEE (reference sequence). CDR3 length: 15 amino acids. The CDR3 DNA sequence: TGTGCCAGCAGCTCCGGACAGATGGGGACCTATGGCTACACCTTC. It yields the protein CASSSGQMGTYGYTF.

The chain employs TRBV27 and TRBJ2-7; a possible D gene is TRBD1 (6 bases). Germline V gene lookup returns CDR1 MNHEY and CDR2 SMNVEV (reference sequence). Trimming took 5 bases from V and 2 from J, leaving 16 bases between them. CDR3 size: 15 residues. CDR3 sequence (DNA): TGTGCCAGCAGTCCTAGAAAACAGGGAGCCTACGAGCAGTACTTC. Protein: CASSPRKQGAYEQYF.

V usage is TRBV5-8 and J usage is TRBJ2-5; D remains ambiguous. V was trimmed by 0 bases and J by 2 bases, leaving 5 bases between them. Germline V gene sequence: CDR1 SGHTS, CDR2 YDEGEE. The CDR3 covers 13 residues. The CDR3 reads CASSLDRQETQYF. As DNA, the CDR3 is TGTGCCAGCAGCTTGGACAGACAAGAGACCCAGTACTTC.

This clonotype was seen just once. V is TRBV20-1 and J is TRBJ2-1, with D perhaps TRBD2 (5 bases). Trimming took off 0 bases at V and 7 bases at J, with 19 bases between the two ends. Germline CDR1 is DFQATT and CDR2 is SNEGSKA (reference sequence). The CDR3 sequence is 16 residues long. CDR3 loop: CSARDRVGVDGNEQFF. The CDR3 DNA reads as TGCAGTGCTAGAGACCGAGTCGGGGTCGACGGGAATGAGCAGTTCTTC.

This clonotype occurred a few times. The rearrangement uses TRBV18 and TRBJ2-1; unclear D gene. Germline CDR1 reads KGHSH; CDR2 reads LQKENI. Trimming took off 1 base at V and 7 bases at J, with 2 bases between the two ends. The CDR3 covers 11 residues. The CDR3 loop reads CASSPRNEQFF. CDR3 coding DNA: TGTGCCAGCTCACCACGGAATGAGCAGTTCTTC.

A few counts support this clonotype. The junction shows a germline mismatch at one end, possibly a read error. The chain has TRBV28 and TRBJ2-3; 8 nucleotides line up with TRBD2. Germline loops: CDR1 MDHEN, CDR2 SYDVKM. The CDR3 is 12 residues long. The CDR3 protein is CASSLLSAGASF. As DNA, the CDR3 is TGTGCCAGCAGCCTTTTATCAGCGGGGGCTTCTTTT.

CDR3: CASSQARGLDGPYEQYF. The CDR3 DNA reads as TGTGCCAGCAGCCAAGCCCGCGGGCTAGACGGACCCTACGAGCAGTACTTC. The rearrangement links TRBV3-1 to TRBJ2-7; tentative D call: TRBD2 (5 bases). V lost 1 base, J lost 2 bases, and 18 bases lay in between. The CDR3 covers 17 residues. The germline V gene encodes CDR1 LGHDT and CDR2 YNNKEL (reference sequence).

The chain couples TRBV2 to TRBJ2-5; 14 bases agree with TRBD2. Trimming removed 7 bases from V and 4 bases from J; junction bases left unmatched: 2. This CDR3 is built from 14 residues. Germline V gene lookup returns CDR1 SNHLY and CDR2 FYNNEI. The CDR3 DNA follows: TGTGCCAGCAAGGGACTAGCGGGAGTAGAGACCCAGTACTTC. Its translation: CASKGLAGVETQYF.

The chain combines TRBV29-1 with TRBJ2-6, with D unclear. V gave up 5 bases and J gave up 0 bases, with 14 bases separating them. The length of the CDR3 is 16 residues. CDR1 and CDR2 from the germline V gene are SQVTM and ANQGSEA. CDR3 bases: TGCAGCGTTCTATTTATCACCAGCTCTGGGGCCAACGTCCTGACTTTC. This codes for CSVLFITSSGANVLTF.

V gene TRBV6-5 combines with J gene TRBJ2-1; TRBD2 matches 8 bases. This CDR3 has 14 amino acids. With V trimmed by 6 bases and J by 5 bases, 6 bases remained unmatched. Per germline, CDR1 MNHEY and CDR2 SVGAGI. CDR3 sequence reads: CASRRGARNNEQFF. CDR3 nucleotides: TGTGCCAGCAGGCGGGGGGCCCGCAACAATGAGCAGTTCTTC.

In its sample, this clonotype was seen a few times. V is TRBV11-1 and J is TRBJ1-1; no clear D. V gave up 1 base and J gave up 0 bases, with 9 bases separating them. The CDR3 sequence is 15 residues long. Germline values: CDR1 SGHAT, CDR2 FQDESV (reference sequence). In DNA, the CDR3 is TGTGCCAGCAGCTTAGTTGGCAGAATGAACACTGAAGCTTTCTTT. As protein: CASSLVGRMNTEAFF.

The chain joins TRBV7-9 to TRBJ1-1; D gene uncertain. Trimming left V 5 bases short and J 11 bases short, with 12 bases between. The germline CDR1 and CDR2 sequences are SEHNR and FQNEAQ (reference sequence). This CDR3 comprises 11 residues. In DNA, the CDR3 is TGTGCCAGCAGCCTCCTCGGACCGGCTTTCTTT. This sequence encodes CASSLLGPAFF.

The chain has TRBV7-2 and TRBJ1-3; D possibly corresponds to TRBD1 (5 bases). Looked up from germline, CDR1 is SGHTA and CDR2 is FQGNSA. The CDR3 spans 15 residues. With 5 bases removed from V and 1 base from J, the gap between germline ends came to 12 bases. The DNA for the CDR3 is TGTGCCAGCAGCCCGACAGTTTCGTCTGGAAACACCATATATTTT. This encodes CASSPTVSSGNTIYF.